This entry features one T cell receptor (beta chain) sequence. With a J-beta primer mix and a sample-barcoded 5' primer, a second PCR ran roughly 6 to 11 cycles. One entry per CDR3 protein, called by TCRdb with MiXCR from the 5' RACE reads. Of about a million distinct CDR3 sequences in the sample, about two fifths are singletons; the top ten hold about an eighth. CDR1 and CDR2 (germline): SGHRS, YFSETQ. The CDR3 is made up of 14 amino acids. V was trimmed by 0 bases and J by 2 bases, leaving 8 bases between them. This record comes from a study of blood T cells in healthy people across ages. Each sample had at least 7 million PBMCs isolated.

The TCR originated in a man between 18 and 29 years old in good health. The material sequenced was blood. V and J are TRBV5-1 and TRBJ1-1; D gene uncertain. The CDR3, as DNA: TGCGCCAGCAGCTTGGTCTCATCTAACACTGAAGCTTTCTTT. Protein sequence: CASSLVSSNTEAFF.